The clone carrying this T cell receptor (beta chain) was found a few times. Its antigen is not known. The sample originates from a study of CD8 T cells in ankylosing spondylitis. Quantitative 5'-RACE with molecular barcodes produced the TCR beta libraries. TCRdb recomputed calls from the 5' RACE reads with MiXCR, one row per CDR3 protein. The data show approximately 290,000 distinct CDR3 sequences, less than 25% seen once. Broader study findings: Seemingly distinctive of ankylosing spondylitis blood was a TCR beta motif formed by eight highly homologous variants. There was reportedly significant enrichment of clones that were disease-linked in matched ankylosing spondylitis synovial fluid.

V lost 3 bases to trimming and J lost 5 bases, with 13 bases between them. This CDR3 has 13 residues. Germline V gene data show CDR1 as SQVTM and CDR2 as ANQGSEA. The TCR sequence derives from a female donor with ankylosing spondylitis or in good health (not recorded which). The sequencing input was blood, either unsorted or a sorted T cell fraction (not recorded which). The V and J genes are TRBV29-1 and TRBJ1-1; D gene ambiguous. CDR3 bases: TGCAGCGTTGAGCGTACCCCTGAGACTGAAGCTTTCTTT. Amino acid sequence: CSVERTPETEAFF. The whole variable domain, filled in from reference TRBV29-1 and TRBJ1-1, reads SAVISQKPSRDICQRGTSLTIQCQVDSQVTMMFWYRQQPGQSLTLIATANQGSEATYESGFVIDKFPISRPNLTFSTLTVSNMSPEDSSIYLCSVERTPETEAFFGQGTRLTVV.